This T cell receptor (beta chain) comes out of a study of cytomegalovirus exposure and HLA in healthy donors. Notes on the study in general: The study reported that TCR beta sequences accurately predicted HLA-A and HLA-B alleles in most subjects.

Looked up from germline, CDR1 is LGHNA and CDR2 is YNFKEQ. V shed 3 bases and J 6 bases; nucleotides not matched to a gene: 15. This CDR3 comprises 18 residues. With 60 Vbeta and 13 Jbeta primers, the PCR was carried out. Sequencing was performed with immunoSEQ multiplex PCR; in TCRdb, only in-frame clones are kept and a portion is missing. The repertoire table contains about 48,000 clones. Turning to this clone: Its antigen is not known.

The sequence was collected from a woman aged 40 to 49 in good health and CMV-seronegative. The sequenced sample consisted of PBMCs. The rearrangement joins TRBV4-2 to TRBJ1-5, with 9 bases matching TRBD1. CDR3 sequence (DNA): TGTGCCAGCAGCCAGCCCACCTCCGGGACAGGGAAGTTTCAGCCCCAGCATTTT. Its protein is CASSQPTSGTGKFQPQHF.